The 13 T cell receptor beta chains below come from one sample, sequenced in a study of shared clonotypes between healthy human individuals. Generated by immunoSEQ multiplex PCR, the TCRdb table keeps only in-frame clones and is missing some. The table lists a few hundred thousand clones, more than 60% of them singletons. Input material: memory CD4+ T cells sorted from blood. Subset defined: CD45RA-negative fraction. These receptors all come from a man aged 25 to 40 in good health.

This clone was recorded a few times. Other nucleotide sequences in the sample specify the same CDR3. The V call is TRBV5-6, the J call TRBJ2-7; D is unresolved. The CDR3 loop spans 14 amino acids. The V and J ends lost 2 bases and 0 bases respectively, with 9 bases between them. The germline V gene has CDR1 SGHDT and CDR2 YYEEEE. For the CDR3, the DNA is TGTGCCAGCAGCTTACTTCGAAGCTCCTACGAGCAGTACTTC. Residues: CASSLLRSSYEQYF.

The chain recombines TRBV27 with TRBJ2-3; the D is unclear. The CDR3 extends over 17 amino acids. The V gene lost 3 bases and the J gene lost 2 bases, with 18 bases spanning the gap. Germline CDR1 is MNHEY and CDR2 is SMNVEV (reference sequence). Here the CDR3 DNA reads TGTGCCAGCAGTTTTATCGGTGGCCACAAATACACAGATACGCAGTATTTT. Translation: CASSFIGGHKYTDTQYF.

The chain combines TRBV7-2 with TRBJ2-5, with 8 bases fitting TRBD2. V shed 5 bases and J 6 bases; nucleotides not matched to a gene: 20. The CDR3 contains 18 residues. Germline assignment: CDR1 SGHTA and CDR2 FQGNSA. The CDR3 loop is CASSHHSGGRTRLQTQYF. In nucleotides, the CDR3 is TGTGCCAGCAGCCACCACTCGGGGGGGCGGACTCGTCTGCAGACCCAGTACTTC.

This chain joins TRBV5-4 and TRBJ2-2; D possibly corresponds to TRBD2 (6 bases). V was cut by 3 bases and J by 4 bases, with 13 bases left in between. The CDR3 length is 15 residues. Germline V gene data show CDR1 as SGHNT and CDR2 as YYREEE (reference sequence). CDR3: CASSSPGTPTGELFF. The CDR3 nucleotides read TGTGCCAGCAGCTCGCCCGGGACTCCCACCGGGGAGCTGTTTTTT.

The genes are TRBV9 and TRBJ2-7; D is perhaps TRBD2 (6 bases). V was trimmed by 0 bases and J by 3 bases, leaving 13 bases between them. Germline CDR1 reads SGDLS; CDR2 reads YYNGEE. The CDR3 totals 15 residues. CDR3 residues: CASSVGSGVYYEQYF. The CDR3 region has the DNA TGTGCCAGCAGCGTAGGATCGGGGGTTTACTACGAGCAGTACTTC. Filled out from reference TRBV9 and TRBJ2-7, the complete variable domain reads DSGVTQTPKHLITATGQRVTLRCSPRSGDLSVYWYQQSLDQGLQFLIQYYNGEERAKGNILERFSAQQFPDLHSELNLSSLELGDSALYFCASSVGSGVYYEQYFGPGTRLTVT.

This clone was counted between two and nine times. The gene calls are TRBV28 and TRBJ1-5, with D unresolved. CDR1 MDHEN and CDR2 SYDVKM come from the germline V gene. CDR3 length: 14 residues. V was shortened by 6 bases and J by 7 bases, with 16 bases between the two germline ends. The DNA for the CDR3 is TGTGCCAGCAGACCCCGGGTAACACGACAGCCCCAGCATTTT. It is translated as CASRPRVTRQPQHF.

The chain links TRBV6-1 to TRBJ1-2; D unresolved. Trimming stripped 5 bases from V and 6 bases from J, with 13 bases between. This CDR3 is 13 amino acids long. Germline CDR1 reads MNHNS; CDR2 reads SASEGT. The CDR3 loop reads CASSLSETDGYTF. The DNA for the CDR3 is TGTGCCAGCAGTCTATCGGAGACGGATGGCTACACCTTC.

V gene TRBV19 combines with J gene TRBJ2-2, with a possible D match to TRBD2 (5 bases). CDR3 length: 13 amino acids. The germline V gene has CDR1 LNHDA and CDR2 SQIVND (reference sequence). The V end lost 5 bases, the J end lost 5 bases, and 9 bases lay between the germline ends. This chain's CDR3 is CASSFRGTGELFF. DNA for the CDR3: TGTGCCAGTAGTTTCCGGGGAACCGGGGAGCTGTTTTTT.

The CDR3: CASSFTGGIHHTF. The CDR3 region has the DNA TGTGCCAGCAGTTTTACAGGGGGTATCCACCACACCTTC. This chain uses TRBV28 with TRBJ1-2, with 8 bases identical to TRBD1. The CDR3 is 13 amino acids. V was clipped by 3 bases and J by 12 bases; unmatched bases: 9. From germline, CDR1 is MDHEN and CDR2 SYDVKM.

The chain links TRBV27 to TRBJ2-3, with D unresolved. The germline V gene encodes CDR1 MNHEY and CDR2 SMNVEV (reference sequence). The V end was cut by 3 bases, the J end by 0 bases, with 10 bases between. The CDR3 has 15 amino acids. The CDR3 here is CASSFTLASTDTQYF. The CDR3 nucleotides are TGTGCCAGCAGTTTCACCCTGGCGAGCACAGATACGCAGTATTTT.

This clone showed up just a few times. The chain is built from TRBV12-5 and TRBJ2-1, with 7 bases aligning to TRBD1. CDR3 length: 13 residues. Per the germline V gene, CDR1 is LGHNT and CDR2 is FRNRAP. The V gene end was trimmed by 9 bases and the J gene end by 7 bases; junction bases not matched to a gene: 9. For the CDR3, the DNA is TGTGCTAGCTCTCCTGACAGGGAGAATGAGCAGTTCTTC. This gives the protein CASSPDRENEQFF.

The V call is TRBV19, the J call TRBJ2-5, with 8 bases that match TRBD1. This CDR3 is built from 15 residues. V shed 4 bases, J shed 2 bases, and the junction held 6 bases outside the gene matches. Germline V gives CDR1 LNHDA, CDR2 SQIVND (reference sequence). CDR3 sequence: CASSNHGQGQETQYF. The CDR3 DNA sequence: TGTGCCAGTAGTAACCACGGACAGGGACAAGAGACCCAGTACTTC.

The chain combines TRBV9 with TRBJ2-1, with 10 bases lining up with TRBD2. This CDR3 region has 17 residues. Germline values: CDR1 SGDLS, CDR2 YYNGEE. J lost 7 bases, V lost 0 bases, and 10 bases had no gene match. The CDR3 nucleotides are TGTGCCAGCAGCGTAGATCCAACTAGCGGGATAATGAATGAGCAGTTCTTC. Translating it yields CASSVDPTSGIMNEQFF.